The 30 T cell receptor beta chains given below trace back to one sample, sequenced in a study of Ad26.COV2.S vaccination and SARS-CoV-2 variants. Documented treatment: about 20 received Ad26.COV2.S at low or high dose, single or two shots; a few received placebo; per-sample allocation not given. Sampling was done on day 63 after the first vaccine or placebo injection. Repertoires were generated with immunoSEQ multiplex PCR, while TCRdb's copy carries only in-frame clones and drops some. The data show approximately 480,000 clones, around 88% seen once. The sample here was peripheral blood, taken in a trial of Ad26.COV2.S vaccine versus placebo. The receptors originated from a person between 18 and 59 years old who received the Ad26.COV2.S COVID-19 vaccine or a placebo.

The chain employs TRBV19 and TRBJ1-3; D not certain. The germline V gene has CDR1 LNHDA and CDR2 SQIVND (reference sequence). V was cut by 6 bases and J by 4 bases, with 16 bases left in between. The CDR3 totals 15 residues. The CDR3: CASSMGSTKGNTIYF. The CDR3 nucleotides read TGTGCCAGTAGCATGGGGTCTACCAAAGGAAACACCATATATTTT. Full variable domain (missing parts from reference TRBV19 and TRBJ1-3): DGGITQSPKYLFRKEGQNVTLSCEQNLNHDAMYWYRQDPGQGLRLIYYSQIVNDFQKGDIAEGYSVSREKKESFPLTVTSAQKNPTAFYLCASSMGSTKGNTIYFGEGSWLTVV.

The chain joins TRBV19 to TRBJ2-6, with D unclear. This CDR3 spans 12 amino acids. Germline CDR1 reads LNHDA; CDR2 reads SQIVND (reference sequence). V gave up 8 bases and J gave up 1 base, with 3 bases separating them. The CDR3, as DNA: TGTGCCAGTGAATCTGGGGCCAACGTCCTGACTTTC. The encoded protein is CASESGANVLTF.

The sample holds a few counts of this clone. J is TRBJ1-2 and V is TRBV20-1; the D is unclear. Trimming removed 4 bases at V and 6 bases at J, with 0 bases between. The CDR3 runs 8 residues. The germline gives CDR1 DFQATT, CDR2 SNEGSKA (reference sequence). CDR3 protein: CSANGYTF. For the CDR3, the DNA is TGCAGTGCTAATGGCTACACCTTC.

CDR3 nucleotide sequence: TGTGCCAGCAGCCCATACCCGGAGTTTGGCACCGGGGAGCTGTTTTTT. Its protein product is CASSPYPEFGTGELFF. The rearrangement links TRBV7-9 to TRBJ2-2; unclear D gene. Germline V gives CDR1 SEHNR, CDR2 FQNEAQ (reference sequence). The CDR3 sequence is 16 residues long. The germline V and J ends were trimmed by 5 bases and 4 bases, with 17 bases remaining between them.

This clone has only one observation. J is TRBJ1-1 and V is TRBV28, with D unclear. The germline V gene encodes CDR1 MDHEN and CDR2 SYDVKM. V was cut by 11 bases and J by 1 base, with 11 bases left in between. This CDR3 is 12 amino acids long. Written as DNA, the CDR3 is TGTGCCGCTCGCCCAGAGAACACTGAAGCTTTCTTT. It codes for CAARPENTEAFF.

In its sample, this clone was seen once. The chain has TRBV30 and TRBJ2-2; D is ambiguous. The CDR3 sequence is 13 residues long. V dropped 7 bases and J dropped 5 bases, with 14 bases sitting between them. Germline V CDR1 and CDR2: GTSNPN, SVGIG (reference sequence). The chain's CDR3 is CASPSRKTGELFF. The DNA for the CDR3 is TGTGCCTCTCCATCACGGAAGACCGGGGAGCTGTTTTTT.

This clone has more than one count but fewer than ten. CDR3 loop: CASSRGQSGYEQYF. CDR3 nucleotides: TGTGCCAGCAGCCGAGGACAGTCGGGGTACGAGCAGTACTTC. The J gene is TRBJ2-7, the V gene TRBV6-6; D is possibly TRBD1 (6 bases). The V end lost 6 bases, the J end lost 4 bases, and 16 bases lay between the germline ends. The CDR3 is 14 amino acids. CDR1 is MNHNY, CDR2 SVGAGI, per germline (reference sequence).

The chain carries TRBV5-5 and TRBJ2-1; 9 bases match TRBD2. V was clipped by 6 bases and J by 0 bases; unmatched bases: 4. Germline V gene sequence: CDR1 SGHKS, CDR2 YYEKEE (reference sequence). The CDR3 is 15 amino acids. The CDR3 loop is CASTGAGGSYNEQFF. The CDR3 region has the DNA TGTGCCAGCACGGGAGCGGGAGGCTCCTACAATGAGCAGTTCTTC.

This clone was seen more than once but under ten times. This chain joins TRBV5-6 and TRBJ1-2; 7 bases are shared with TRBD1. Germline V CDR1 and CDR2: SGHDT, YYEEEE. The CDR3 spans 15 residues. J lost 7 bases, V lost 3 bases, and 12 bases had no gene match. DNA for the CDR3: TGTGCCAGCAGCTCCCCCGGCGAAAGGGGGCCTGGCTACACCTTC. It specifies CASSSPGERGPGYTF.

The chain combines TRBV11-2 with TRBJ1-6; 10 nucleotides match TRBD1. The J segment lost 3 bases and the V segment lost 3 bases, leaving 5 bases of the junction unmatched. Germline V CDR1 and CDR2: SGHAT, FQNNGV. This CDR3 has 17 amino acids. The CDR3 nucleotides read TGTGCCAGCAGCTTCGCGGGACAGGGGAACTATAATTCACCCCTCCACTTT. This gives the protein CASSFAGQGNYNSPLHF.

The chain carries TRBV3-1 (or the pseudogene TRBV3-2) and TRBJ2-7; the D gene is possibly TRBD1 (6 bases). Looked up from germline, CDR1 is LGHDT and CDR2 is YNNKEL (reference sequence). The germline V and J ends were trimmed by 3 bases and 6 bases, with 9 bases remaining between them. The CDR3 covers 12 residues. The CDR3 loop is CASSQGAGEQYF. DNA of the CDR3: TGTGCCAGCAGCCAGGGGGCAGGCGAGCAGTACTTC.

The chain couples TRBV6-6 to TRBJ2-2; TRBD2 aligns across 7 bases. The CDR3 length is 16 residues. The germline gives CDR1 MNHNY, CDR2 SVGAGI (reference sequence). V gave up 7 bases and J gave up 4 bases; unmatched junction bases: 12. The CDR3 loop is CASTPLAGVPTGELFF. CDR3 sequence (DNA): TGTGCCAGCACCCCCCTTGCGGGAGTTCCCACCGGGGAGCTGTTTTTT.

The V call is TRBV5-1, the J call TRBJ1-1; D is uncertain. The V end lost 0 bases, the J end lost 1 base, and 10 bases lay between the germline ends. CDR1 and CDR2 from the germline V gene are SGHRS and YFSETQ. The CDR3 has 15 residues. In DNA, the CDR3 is TGCGCCAGCAGCTTGGGAGTGCGACAGAACACTGAAGCTTTCTTT. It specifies CASSLGVRQNTEAFF.

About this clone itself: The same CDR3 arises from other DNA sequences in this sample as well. CDR3 nucleotide sequence: TGTGCCAGCAGTTCGGGCAATTCACCCCTCCACTTT. Translating gives CASSSGNSPLHF. The genes are TRBV28 and TRBJ1-6, with unresolved D. Trimming shortened V by 4 bases and J by 7 bases, and 5 bases separated the two germline ends. Germline-derived CDR1 and CDR2 are MDHEN and SYDVKM. The CDR3 consists of 12 residues.

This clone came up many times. CDR3 amino acids: CASSLVFGAIANTGELFF. In DNA, the CDR3 is TGTGCCAGCAGCTTAGTCTTCGGGGCGATCGCGAACACCGGGGAGCTGTTTTTT. The chain joins TRBV7-2 to TRBJ2-2, with D perhaps being TRBD1 or TRBD2 (5 bases each). Per germline, CDR1 SGHTA and CDR2 FQGNSA. This CDR3 spans 18 amino acids. Between the trimmed V and J ends, which lost 1 base and 0 bases, there was a span of 15 bases.

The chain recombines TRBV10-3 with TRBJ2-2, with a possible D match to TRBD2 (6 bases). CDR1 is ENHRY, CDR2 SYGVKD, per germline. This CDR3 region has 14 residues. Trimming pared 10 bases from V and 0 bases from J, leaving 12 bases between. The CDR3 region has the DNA TGTGCCACCTGGGGGGATCCGAACACCGGGGAGCTGTTTTTT. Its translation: CATWGDPNTGELFF.

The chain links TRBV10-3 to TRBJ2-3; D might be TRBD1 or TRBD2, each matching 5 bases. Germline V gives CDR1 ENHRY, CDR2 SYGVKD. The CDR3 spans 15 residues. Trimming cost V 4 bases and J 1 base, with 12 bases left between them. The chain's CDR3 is CAISAGGGGTDTQYF. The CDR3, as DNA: TGTGCCATCAGTGCGGGTGGGGGAGGCACAGATACGCAGTATTTT.

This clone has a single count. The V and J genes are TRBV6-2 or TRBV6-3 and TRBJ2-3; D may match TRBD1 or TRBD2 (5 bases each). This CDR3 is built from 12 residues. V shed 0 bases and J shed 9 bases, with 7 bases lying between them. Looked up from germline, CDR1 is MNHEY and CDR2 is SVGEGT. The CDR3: CASSYSEGTQYF. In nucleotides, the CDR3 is TGTGCCAGCAGTTACTCAGAGGGGACGCAGTATTTT.

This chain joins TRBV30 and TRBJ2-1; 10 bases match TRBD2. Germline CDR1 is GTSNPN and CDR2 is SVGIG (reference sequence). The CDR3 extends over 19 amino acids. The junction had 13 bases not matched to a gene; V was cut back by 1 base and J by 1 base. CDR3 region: CAWSGGSSGSGTSYNEQFF. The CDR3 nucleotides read TGTGCCTGGAGTGGAGGGTCTAGCGGGAGCGGAACGTCCTACAATGAGCAGTTCTTC.

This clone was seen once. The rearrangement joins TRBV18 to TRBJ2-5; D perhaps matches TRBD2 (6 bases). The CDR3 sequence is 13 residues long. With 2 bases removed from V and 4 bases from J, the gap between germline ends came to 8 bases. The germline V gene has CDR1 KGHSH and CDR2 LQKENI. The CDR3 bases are TGTGCCAGCTCACCAGTGGGGGGAGAGACCCAGTACTTC. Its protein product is CASSPVGGETQYF.

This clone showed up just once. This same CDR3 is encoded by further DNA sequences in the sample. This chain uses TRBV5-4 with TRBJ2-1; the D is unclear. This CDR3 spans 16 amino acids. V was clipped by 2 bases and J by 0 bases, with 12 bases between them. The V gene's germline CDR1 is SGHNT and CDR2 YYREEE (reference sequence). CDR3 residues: CASSLGAPGSYNEQFF. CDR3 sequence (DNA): TGTGCCAGCAGCTTAGGCGCTCCGGGCTCCTACAATGAGCAGTTCTTC.

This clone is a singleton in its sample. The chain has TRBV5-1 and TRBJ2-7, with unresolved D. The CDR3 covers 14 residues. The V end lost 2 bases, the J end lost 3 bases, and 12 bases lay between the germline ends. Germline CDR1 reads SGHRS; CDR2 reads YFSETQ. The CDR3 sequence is CASSFGYTSYEQYF. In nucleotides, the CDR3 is TGCGCCAGCAGCTTCGGTTACACAAGCTACGAGCAGTACTTC.

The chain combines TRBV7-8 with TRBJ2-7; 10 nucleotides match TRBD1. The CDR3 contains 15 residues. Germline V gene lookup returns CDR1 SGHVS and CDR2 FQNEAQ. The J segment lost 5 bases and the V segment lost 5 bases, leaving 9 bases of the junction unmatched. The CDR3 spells CASSGRTGGGNEQYF. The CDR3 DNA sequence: TGTGCCAGCAGCGGTCGGACAGGGGGAGGCAACGAGCAGTACTTC.

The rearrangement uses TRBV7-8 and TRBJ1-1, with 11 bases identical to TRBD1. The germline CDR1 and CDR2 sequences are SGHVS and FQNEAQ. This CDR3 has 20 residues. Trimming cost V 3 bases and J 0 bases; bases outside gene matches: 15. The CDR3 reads CASSLKRTGGEGGMNTEAFF. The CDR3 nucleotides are TGTGCCAGCAGCTTGAAACGGACAGGGGGCGAGGGTGGAATGAACACTGAAGCTTTCTTT.

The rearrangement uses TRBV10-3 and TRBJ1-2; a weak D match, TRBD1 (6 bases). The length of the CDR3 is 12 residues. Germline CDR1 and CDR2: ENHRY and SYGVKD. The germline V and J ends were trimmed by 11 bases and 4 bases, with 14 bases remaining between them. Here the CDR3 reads CALRGRGYGYTF. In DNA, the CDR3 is TGTGCCCTTCGGGGCAGGGGCTATGGCTACACCTTC.

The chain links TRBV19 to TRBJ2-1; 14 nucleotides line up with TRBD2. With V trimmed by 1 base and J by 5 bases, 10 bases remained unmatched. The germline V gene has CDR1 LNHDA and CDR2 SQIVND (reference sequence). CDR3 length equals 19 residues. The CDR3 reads CASSIVGTSGSSSHNEQFF. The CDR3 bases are TGTGCCAGTAGTATAGTAGGGACTAGCGGGAGTTCGTCCCACAATGAGCAGTTCTTC.

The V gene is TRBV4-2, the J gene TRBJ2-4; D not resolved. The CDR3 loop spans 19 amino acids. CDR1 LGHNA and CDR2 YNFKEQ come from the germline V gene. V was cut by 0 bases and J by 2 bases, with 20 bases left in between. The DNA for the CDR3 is TGTGCCAGCAGCCAAGATGCGCCCTTAGGTAGCTGGTCCAAAAACATTCAGTACTTC. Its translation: CASSQDAPLGSWSKNIQYF.

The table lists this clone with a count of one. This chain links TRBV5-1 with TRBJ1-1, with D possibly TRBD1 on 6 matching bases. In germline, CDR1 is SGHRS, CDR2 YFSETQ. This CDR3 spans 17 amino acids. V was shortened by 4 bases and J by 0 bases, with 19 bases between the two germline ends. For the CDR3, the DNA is TGCGCCAGCAGCCCCGAGGGGACTAGGGGGGTGAACACTGAAGCTTTCTTT. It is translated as CASSPEGTRGVNTEAFF.

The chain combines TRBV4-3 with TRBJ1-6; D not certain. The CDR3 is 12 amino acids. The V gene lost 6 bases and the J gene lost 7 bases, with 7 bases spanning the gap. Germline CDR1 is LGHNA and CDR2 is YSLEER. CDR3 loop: CASRKGNSPLHF. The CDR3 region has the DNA TGCGCCAGCAGAAAGGGAAATTCACCCCTCCACTTT.

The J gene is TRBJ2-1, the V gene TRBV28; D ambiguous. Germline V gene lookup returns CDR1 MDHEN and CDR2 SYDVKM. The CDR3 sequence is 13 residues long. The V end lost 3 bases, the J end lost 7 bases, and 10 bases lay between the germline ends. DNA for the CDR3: TGTGCCAGCAGTTTTGAATCGCGAAATGAGCAGTTCTTC. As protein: CASSFESRNEQFF.